Described below is a single T cell receptor beta chain sequence and its context. The antigen is not known. The PCR was carried out with 60 Vbeta primers and 13 Jbeta primers. Assay used: immunoSEQ multiplex PCR; TCRdb lists only in-frame clones, some missing. The sample includes roughly 130,000 clones, roughly 85% of them seen just once. These data belong to a study of cytomegalovirus exposure and HLA in healthy donors. General study results and limits: For cytomegalovirus status, the classifier reportedly gave diagnoses with high specificity and sensitivity. Overall, about 160 TCR beta chains were annotated as cytomegalovirus-associated.

Sample: PBMCs. The clonotype originates from a boy between 10 and 17 years old in good health and CMV-seronegative.

For the CDR3, the DNA is TGTGCCAGCAGTTTATCTGGCGGACAACCCCTGGACGAGCAGTACTTC. Translating it yields CASSLSGGQPLDEQYF. V and J are TRBV27 and TRBJ2-7; a weak D match, TRBD1 (5 bases). The CDR3 loop spans 16 amino acids. Germline V CDR1 and CDR2: MNHEY, SMNVEV (reference sequence). Trimming removed 0 bases at V and 5 bases at J, with 17 bases between.